This T cell receptor beta chain came from a study of CD8 T cells in Susac syndrome. CDR3 length: 16 residues. With 1 base clipped from V and 4 bases from J, the junction kept 8 bases outside the gene matches. Germline V gives CDR1 MNHNS, CDR2 SASEGT. With random hexamers, roughly 0.45 to 1 ug RNA was reverse transcribed. MiXCR was run by TCRdb on the immunoSEQ multiplex PCR reads, yielding one entry per CDR3 protein. The repertoire has some 260,000 distinct CDR3 sequences, 93% of them found once; the top ten carry approximately 0.07%. The sequenced material came from CD4+ T cells from PBMCs. The TCR was taken from a human donor with multiple sclerosis. The chain couples TRBV6-1 to TRBJ2-5; TRBD1 agrees at 8 bases. The CDR3 sequence is CASSEGGRGRGETQYF. Here the CDR3 DNA reads TGTGCCAGCAGTGAAGGGGGCAGGGGGCGTGGAGAGACCCAGTACTTC.